This T cell receptor (beta chain) was profiled in a study of blood T cell repertoires in COVID-19. Study context: Sites in the United States, Italy and Spain provided acute and convalescent COVID-19 samples. T cells, B-cell-depleted T cells, or PBMCs supplied cDNA or gDNA.

This CDR3 is 14 amino acids long. Per germline, CDR1 MDHEN and CDR2 SYDVKM. Trimming removed 6 bases from V and 7 bases from J, with 13 bases in between. In the original workflow: Reference gene primer amplification in the assay estimated nucleated cell counts. Only in-frame clones appear in the TCRdb table, and some are missing; sequencing was by immunoSEQ multiplex PCR. That table furnishes V, J and clone size, whereas the DNA furnished D and trimming. The sample yields 120,000 to 150,000 clones, approximately 78% seen once. Input material: peripheral blood. The rearrangement uses TRBV28 and TRBJ1-6; D gene uncertain. The receptor comes from an elderly woman with acute or convalescent COVID-19. CDR3 nucleotide sequence: TGTGCCAGCAGCCAGAGCGGCGGGAATTCACCCCTCCACTTT. This sequence encodes CASSQSGGNSPLHF.